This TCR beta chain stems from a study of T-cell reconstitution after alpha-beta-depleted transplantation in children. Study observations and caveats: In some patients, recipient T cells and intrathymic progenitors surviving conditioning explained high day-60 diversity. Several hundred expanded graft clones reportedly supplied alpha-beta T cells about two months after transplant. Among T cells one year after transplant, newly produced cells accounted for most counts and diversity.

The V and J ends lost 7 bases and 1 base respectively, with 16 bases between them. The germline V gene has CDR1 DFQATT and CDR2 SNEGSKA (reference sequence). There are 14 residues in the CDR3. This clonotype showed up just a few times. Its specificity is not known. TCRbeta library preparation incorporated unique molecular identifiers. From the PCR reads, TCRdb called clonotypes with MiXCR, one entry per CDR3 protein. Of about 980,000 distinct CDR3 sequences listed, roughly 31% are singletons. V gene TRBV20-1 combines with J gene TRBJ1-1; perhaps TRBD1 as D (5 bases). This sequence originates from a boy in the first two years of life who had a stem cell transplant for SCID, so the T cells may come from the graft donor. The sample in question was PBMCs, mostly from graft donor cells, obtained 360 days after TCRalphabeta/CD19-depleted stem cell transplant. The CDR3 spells CSGGSGTGNTEAFF. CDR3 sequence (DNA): TGCAGTGGCGGGTCTGGGACCGGGAACACTGAAGCTTTCTTT.